This entry concerns a single T cell receptor beta chain. The antigen is not known. The sample comes from a study of blood T cells in healthy people across ages. Overall study findings and caveats: Roughly linear age-related decline in beta diversity appeared, significant by age about 40.

CDR1 is SGDLS and CDR2 is YYNGEE in the germline V gene. V lost 0 bases and J lost 5; bases outside the gene matches: 10. The length of the CDR3 is 16 residues. A second about 7 to 11 cycle PCR used barcoded and J-beta primers. Researchers report that each sample yielded at least 3 million CDR3-containing paired-end reads. In TCRdb, the 5' RACE reads were re-called with MiXCR into one record per CDR3 protein. The sample shows 1.5 million to 2 million distinct CDR3 sequences, under 30% of them seen only once. The individuals who served as donors were healthy Caucasians living in Russia, aged about 6 to 100. Researchers isolated at least 7 million PBMCs per sample.

This TCR came from a woman aged 30 to 39 in good health. The sample consisted of blood. J is TRBJ2-5 and V is TRBV9; 7 nucleotides agree with TRBD1. Here the CDR3 reads CASSVGPQGVVETQYF. CDR3 nucleotides: TGTGCCAGCAGCGTAGGACCCCAGGGGGTGGTGGAGACCCAGTACTTC.